This TCR beta chain was recorded in a study of radiation and T cells in renal cell carcinoma. Of note for this clone: Its antigen is not identified.

Study-level findings and limits: Top tumor clonotypes rose in blood 2 weeks post-radiation, then contracted. No pretreatment tumor biopsies were available for baseline clonotypes.

Time point given: baseline pretreatment blood. Sample treatment: 15 Gy SBRT to primary tumor, nephrectomy 4 weeks later. Blood was sampled at baseline, 2 weeks and 4 weeks after SBRT. The patient's renal cell carcinoma had clear cell pathology. Here immunoSEQ multiplex PCR was the method, and the copy in TCRdb shows in-frame clones only, minus some. The table shows 45,000 or so clones, with 65% to 90% occurring only once. Between the trimmed V and J ends, which lost 6 bases and 6 bases, there was a span of 5 bases. From germline, CDR1 is DFQATT and CDR2 SNEGSKA (reference sequence). This CDR3 comprises 9 residues.

The TCR sequence derives from a woman in her seventies with renal cell carcinoma. Material: blood, obtained from a patient whose treatment included radiotherapy and nephrectomy. V usage is TRBV20-1 and J usage is TRBJ2-5, with D hard to call. The CDR3 DNA is TGCAGTGCCTCGCAGACCCAGTACTTC. Protein: CSASQTQYF.